These 18 T cell receptor beta chains share one sample of origin, sequenced in a study of T cells after yellow fever vaccination. TCRdb used MiXCR to reprocess the 5' RACE reads, holding one entry per CDR3 protein. The data contain hundreds of thousands of distinct CDR3 sequences, more than 9% of them seen just once; the ten biggest clones take up 14% to 15%. The specimen comprised PBMCs, sampled on the day of the yellow fever booster vaccination. The source of these receptors is a man aged 25 to 45 who received the YFV17D yellow fever vaccine.

V is TRBV9 and J is TRBJ2-2, with TRBD1 matching 10 bases. This CDR3 spans 21 amino acids. Looked up from germline, CDR1 is SGDLS and CDR2 is YYNGEE. With 7 bases clipped from V and 0 bases from J, the junction kept 21 bases outside the gene matches. The CDR3 DNA reads TGTGCCAGCCGAATACTAGGAGGGACAGGGGACTTATCCCCGAACACCGGGGAGCTGTTTTTT. As protein: CASRILGGTGDLSPNTGELFF.

In this sample, this clonotype turned up a few times. The rearrangement uses TRBV5-1 and TRBJ2-3; 8 nucleotides agree with TRBD2. Trimming removed 3 bases from V and 3 bases from J; junction bases left unmatched: 9. Germline loops: CDR1 SGHRS, CDR2 YFSETQ. The CDR3 has 16 residues. The CDR3: CASSSPGGEWTDTQYF. The CDR3 DNA follows: TGCGCCAGCAGCTCCCCGGGGGGGGAGTGGACAGATACGCAGTATTTT.

The gene calls are TRBV12-3 or TRBV12-4 and TRBJ1-1; D gene unclear. The CDR3 runs 14 residues. V was shortened by 5 bases and J by 1 base, with 11 bases between the two germline ends. CDR3 in amino acids: CASSHTTENTEAFF. CDR3 nucleotides: TGTGCCAGCAGTCATACGACGGAGAACACTGAAGCTTTCTTT.

This clonotype was counted at least ten times. J is TRBJ2-2 and V is TRBV5-1; D remains ambiguous. Germline CDR1 and CDR2: SGHRS and YFSETQ. Trimming removed 7 bases at V and 1 base at J, with 11 bases between. This CDR3 comprises 14 residues. In DNA form, the CDR3 reads TGCGCCAGCTCCGGCGCCATGAACACCGGGGAGCTGTTTTTT. Protein product: CASSGAMNTGELFF.

This clonotype was picked up many times. V is TRBV6-2 or TRBV6-3 and J is TRBJ2-2; maybe TRBD2 (5 bases). CDR1 and CDR2 (germline): MNHEY, SVGEGT. V lost 3 bases and J 1 base, leaving 9 bases between the germline ends. The CDR3 length is 15 residues. The CDR3 nucleotides are TGTGCCAGCAGTTATAGGAGCGGGAACACCGGGGAGCTGTTTTTT. Translating it yields CASSYRSGNTGELFF.

The chain joins TRBV5-6 to TRBJ2-7; no reliable D call. The CDR3 has 13 residues. Germline V gene lookup returns CDR1 SGHDT and CDR2 YYEEEE. Trimming shortened V by 4 bases and J by 9 bases, and 17 bases separated the two germline ends. The chain's CDR3 is CASSIGWAPAQYF. For the CDR3, the DNA is TGTGCCAGCAGCATCGGGTGGGCCCCGGCGCAGTACTTC. Full variable domain (missing parts from reference TRBV5-6 and TRBJ2-7): DAGVTQSPTHLIKTRGQQVTLRCSPKSGHDTVSWYQQALGQGPQFIFQYYEEEERQRGNFPDRFSGHQFPNYSSELNVNALLLGDSALYLCASSIGWAPAQYFGPGTRLTVT.

This clonotype was seen a handful of times. V usage is TRBV14 and J usage is TRBJ2-5, with 9 positions matching TRBD2. The ends lost 2 bases at V and 1 base at J; junction bases unmatched: 2. This CDR3 comprises 15 residues. The germline V gene has CDR1 SGHDN and CDR2 FVKESK. CDR3 sequence reads: CASSQLSGGQETQYF. The CDR3, as DNA: TGTGCCAGCAGCCAACTTAGCGGGGGCCAAGAGACCCAGTACTTC. Based on the CDR3 plus reference TRBV14 and TRBJ2-5, the full variable domain is EAGVTQFPSHSVIEKGQTVTLRCDPISGHDNLYWYRRVMGKEIKFLLHFVKESKQDESGMPNNRFLAERTGGTYSTLKVQPAELEDSGVYFCASSQLSGGQETQYFGPGTRLLVL.

The V and J genes are TRBV6-5 and TRBJ2-3, with 9 bases lining up with TRBD2. There are 15 residues in the CDR3. The germline CDR1 and CDR2 sequences are MNHEY and SVGAGI. J was trimmed by 4 bases and V by 2 bases; bases with no gene match: 4. In nucleotides, the CDR3 is TGTGCCAGCAGTTACACCCGCGGGGGGGCAGATACGCAGTATTTT. It is translated as CASSYTRGGADTQYF.

The rearrangement uses TRBV7-2 and TRBJ2-5, with TRBD2 matching over 7 bases. Germline V CDR1 and CDR2: SGHTA, FQGNSA. Trimming at V came to 5 bases and at J to 1 base, leaving 7 bases not matched to a gene. This CDR3 region has 15 residues. The CDR3 sequence is CASSPREVSQETQYF. The CDR3 region has the DNA TGTGCCAGCAGCCCACGGGAGGTCTCCCAAGAGACCCAGTACTTC.

This clonotype was counted many times. The chain has TRBV18 and TRBJ2-5, with D perhaps TRBD2 (6 bases). The CDR3 is made up of 15 amino acids. Trimming left V 3 bases short and J 2 bases short, with 13 bases between. Germline lookup yields CDR1 KGHSH and CDR2 LQKENI. In DNA, the CDR3 is TGTGCCAGCTCACCCGCGGGAAGGGGACAAGAGACCCAGTACTTC. It yields the protein CASSPAGRGQETQYF.

This clonotype was seen only a few times. The chain couples TRBV12-3 or TRBV12-4 to TRBJ2-1; D unresolved. The CDR3 has 13 amino acids. V was cut by 2 bases and J by 3 bases, with 5 bases left in between. The CDR3 sequence is CASSLLRYNEQFF. CDR3 nucleotides: TGTGCCAGCAGTTTACTACGCTACAATGAGCAGTTCTTC.

This clonotype was observed many times. The chain couples TRBV27 to TRBJ2-7; D ambiguous. Germline CDR1 is MNHEY and CDR2 is SMNVEV (reference sequence). V lost 3 bases, J lost 4 bases, and 10 bases lay in between. The CDR3 has 13 residues. This CDR3 reads CASSFGQTYEQYF. CDR3 in DNA: TGTGCCAGCAGTTTCGGGCAGACGTACGAGCAGTACTTC.

In its sample, this clonotype was seen once. The chain has TRBV7-8 and TRBJ2-6; 9 positions agree with TRBD2. The CDR3 runs 20 residues. With V trimmed by 2 bases and J by 3 bases, 14 bases remained unmatched. Germline V CDR1 and CDR2: SGHVS, FQNEAQ. The CDR3 spells CASSLLLRVAGVGGANVLTF. The DNA of the CDR3 is TGTGCCAGCAGCTTACTTCTTCGGGTAGCGGGAGTTGGTGGGGCCAACGTCCTGACTTTC.

This clonotype was seen more than once but under ten times. The CDR3 region is CASSESIHEQFF. As DNA, the CDR3 is TGTGCCAGCAGTGAGAGCATCCATGAGCAGTTCTTC. J is TRBJ2-1 and V is TRBV25-1; D ambiguous. Trimming left V 3 bases short and J 8 bases short, with 8 bases between. The germline V gene has CDR1 MGHDK and CDR2 SYGVNS. This CDR3 comprises 12 residues. Variable domain in full (rest from reference TRBV25-1 and TRBJ2-1): EADIYQTPRYLVIGTGKKITLECSQTMGHDKMYWYQQDPGMELHLIHYSYGVNSTEKGDLSSESTVSRIRTEHFPLTLESARPSHTSQYLCASSESIHEQFFGPGTRLTVL.

This clonotype was detected only a few times. The J gene is TRBJ2-5, the V gene TRBV3-1; D is possibly TRBD2 (5 bases). Looked up from germline, CDR1 is LGHDT and CDR2 is YNNKEL (reference sequence). Trimming shortened V by 7 bases and J by 7 bases, and 16 bases separated the two germline ends. The CDR3 runs 13 residues. Written as DNA, the CDR3 is TGTGCCAGCAACAATGGGGAGTTCGGGACCCAGTACTTC. Its protein product is CASNNGEFGTQYF.

The chain recombines TRBV20-1 with TRBJ2-1, with 13 positions matching TRBD2. V trimming: 3 bases; J trimming: 10 bases; junction bases outside the gene matches: 9. The germline gives CDR1 DFQATT, CDR2 SNEGSKA (reference sequence). The CDR3 consists of 15 residues. CDR3 sequence reads: CSASELGLAGWEQFF. In DNA form, the CDR3 reads TGCAGTGCTAGTGAATTGGGACTAGCGGGATGGGAGCAGTTCTTC.

This clonotype was picked up a small number of times. The chain uses TRBV15 and TRBJ2-5, with 7 bases identical to TRBD2. V lost 7 bases, J lost 4 bases, and 15 bases stayed unmatched. Germline CDR1 LNHNV, CDR2 YYDKDF (reference sequence). The CDR3 is 16 amino acids. CDR3 nucleotides: TGTGCCACCACCAATAGCGGGCAGGCGGGTTTAGAGACCCAGTACTTC. Its translation is CATTNSGQAGLETQYF.

This clonotype has just a few counts. The chain joins TRBV12-3 or TRBV12-4 to TRBJ1-1, with 7 bases aligning to TRBD1. CDR3 length equals 15 residues. V lost 1 base to trimming and J lost 5 bases; unmatched junction nucleotides: 7. The CDR3 loop reads CASSLGRGLDTEAFF. CDR3 in DNA: TGTGCCAGCAGTTTAGGGAGGGGGCTGGATACTGAAGCTTTCTTT.